There are a few counts of the clone carrying this T cell receptor beta chain. The sample comes from a study of T cells in Graves' hyperthyroidism and ophthalmopathy. Trimming shortened V by 2 bases and J by 6 bases, and 12 bases separated the two germline ends. There are 14 residues in the CDR3. CDR1 and CDR2 from the germline V gene are MNHEY and SVGAGI. TCR beta CDR3 region amplification was performed from RNA transcripts. HTBI primers were employed in a first-round RT-PCR of the TCR CDR3. TCRdb re-analysed the multiplex PCR reads in MiXCR, keeping a single row per CDR3 protein. Of around 280,000 distinct CDR3 sequences in the sample, roughly 13% were seen once.

The specimen sequenced was blood. The sequence came from a woman aged 40 to 50 with Graves' hyperthyroidism. The genes are TRBV6-5 and TRBJ2-3; D is possibly TRBD1 (6 bases). The CDR3 sequence is CASSYKGERDTQYF. CDR3 bases: TGTGCCAGCAGTTACAAGGGGGAAAGGGATACGCAGTATTTT.